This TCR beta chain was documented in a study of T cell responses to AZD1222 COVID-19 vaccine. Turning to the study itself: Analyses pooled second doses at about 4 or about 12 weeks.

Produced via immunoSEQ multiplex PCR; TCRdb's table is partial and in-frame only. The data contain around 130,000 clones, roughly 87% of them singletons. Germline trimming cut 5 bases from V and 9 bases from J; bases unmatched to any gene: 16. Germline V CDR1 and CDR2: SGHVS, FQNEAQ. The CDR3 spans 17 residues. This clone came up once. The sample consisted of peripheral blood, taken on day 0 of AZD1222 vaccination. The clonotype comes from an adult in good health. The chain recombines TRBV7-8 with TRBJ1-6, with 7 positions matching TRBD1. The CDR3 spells CASSPGGGAGVGSPLHF. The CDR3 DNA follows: TGTGCCAGCAGCCCAGGGGGGGGCGCTGGGGTTGGTTCACCCCTCCACTTT.